This TCR beta chain was sequenced for a study of T-cell reconstitution after alpha-beta-depleted transplantation in children. General study results and limits: Expanded graft clones numbering several hundred reportedly gave rise to alpha-beta T cells about two months after transplant.

The CDR3 length is 12 residues. V dropped 1 base and J dropped 7 bases, with 4 bases sitting between them. Germline V gene lookup returns CDR1 MDHEN and CDR2 SYDVKM. There are a few counts of this clonotype. The target antigen is unknown. A much larger clone lies a single base off, so this may be a read error. It was with unique molecular identifiers that the TCRbeta library was prepared. MiXCR, applied by TCRdb to the PCR reads, yields one record per CDR3 protein. The profile shows hundreds of thousands of distinct CDR3 sequences, around 15% of them singletons. This receptor was identified in a male patient aged 2-9 years who had a stem cell transplant for acute lymphoblastic leukemia, so the T cells may come from the graft donor. This rearrangement joins TRBV28 to TRBJ2-2, with no clear D. This sample comprised PBMCs, mostly from graft donor cells, obtained 360 days after TCRalphabeta/CD19-depleted stem cell transplant. This chain's CDR3 is CASSLLRGELFF. CDR3 sequence (DNA): TGTGCCAGCAGTTTATTACGCGGGGAGCTGTTTTTT. Full variable domain (remainder filled in from reference TRBV28 and TRBJ2-2): DVKVTQSSRYLVKRTGEKVFLECVQDMDHENMFWYRQDPGLGLRLIYFSYDVKMKEKGDIPEGYSVSREKKERFSLILESASTNQTSMYLCASSLLRGELFFGEGSRLTVL.